The 30 T cell receptor beta chains reported below all come from one sample, sequenced in a study of T cell clonotyping in hematopoietic cell transplantation. Clones were read by immunoSEQ multiplex PCR, and TCRdb kept only the in-frame ones, dropping some. The repertoire holds 25,000 to 35,000 clones, 90% to 95% seen once, with around 2% in the top ten. Time point described: recipient sample about 28 days before transplant, after cytoreduction. This specimen was peripheral blood mononuclear cells, taken before stem cell transplant. Source of these receptors: a man aged 45-65 years with acute myeloid leukemia. Some clones in this sample may be carry-over from other donors' samples.

V gene TRBV4-1 combines with J gene TRBJ2-3; D may correspond to TRBD1 or TRBD2 (5 bases each). Germline values: CDR1 MGHRA, CDR2 YSYEKL. The ends were cut back, 1 base at V and 1 base at J, with 15 bases in the middle. The CDR3 spans 17 residues. CDR3 in DNA: TGCGCCAGCAGCCAAGCGGGACGTCCGCCGGGCACAGATACGCAGTATTTT. This sequence encodes CASSQAGRPPGTDTQYF.

The chain carries TRBV25-1 and TRBJ2-5; 7 bases agree with TRBD2. The J segment lost 2 bases and the V segment lost 6 bases, leaving 9 bases of the junction unmatched. This CDR3 is built from 15 residues. The germline CDR1 and CDR2 sequences are MGHDK and SYGVNS. DNA for the CDR3: TGTGCCAGCAGGACGGGTCTAGCGGATCAAGAGACCCAGTACTTC. This gives the protein CASRTGLADQETQYF.

The V gene is TRBV12-5, the J gene TRBJ1-1, with D perhaps matching TRBD1 (5 bases). Germline V gene sequence: CDR1 LGHNT, CDR2 FRNRAP. Trimming took off 3 bases at V and 4 bases at J, with 12 bases between the two ends. CDR3 length: 14 amino acids. CDR3 DNA sequence: TGTGCTAGTGGTTTAGGACTGGGGGTCACTGAAGCTTTCTTT. Its protein is CASGLGLGVTEAFF.

The gene calls are TRBV5-1 and TRBJ2-3; possibly TRBD1 for D (6 bases). There are 16 residues in the CDR3. Trimming took 0 bases from V and 1 from J, leaving 12 bases between them. Per the germline V gene, CDR1 is SGHRS and CDR2 is YFSETQ. The CDR3 sequence is CASSLEGRQGTDTQYF. CDR3 DNA sequence: TGCGCCAGCAGCTTGGAAGGGAGACAGGGCACAGATACGCAGTATTTT.

The chain couples TRBV6-1 to TRBJ1-4; tentatively, D is TRBD1 (6 bases). The germline gives CDR1 MNHNS, CDR2 SASEGT. The V gene lost 5 bases and the J gene lost 0 bases, with 7 bases spanning the gap. The length of the CDR3 is 14 residues. The CDR3: CASSRDTTNEKLFF. CDR3 sequence (DNA): TGTGCCAGCAGTCGGGACACAACTAATGAAAAACTGTTTTTT.

CDR3 protein: CASSLATGSEQFF. The CDR3 DNA is TGTGCCAGCAGCTTGGCGACAGGGAGTGAGCAGTTCTTC. The chain joins TRBV5-6 to TRBJ2-1; 7 bases line up with TRBD1. Looked up from germline, CDR1 is SGHDT and CDR2 is YYEEEE. This CDR3 spans 13 amino acids. V shed 0 bases, J shed 9 bases, and the junction held 3 bases outside the gene matches. Complete variable domain (other parts from reference TRBV5-6 and TRBJ2-1): DAGVTQSPTHLIKTRGQQVTLRCSPKSGHDTVSWYQQALGQGPQFIFQYYEEEERQRGNFPDRFSGHQFPNYSSELNVNALLLGDSALYLCASSLATGSEQFFGPGTRLTVL.

V is TRBV6-1 and J is TRBJ2-3; possibly TRBD1 or TRBD2 for D (5 bases each). This CDR3 is 12 amino acids long. The ends were cut back, 11 bases at V and 2 bases at J, with 11 bases in the middle. Germline values: CDR1 MNHNS, CDR2 SASEGT. CDR3 sequence reads: CAGGGYTDTQYF. Here the CDR3 DNA reads TGTGCCGGGGGTGGGTACACAGATACGCAGTATTTT.

This chain uses TRBV2 with TRBJ2-6; D possibly matches TRBD1 or TRBD2 (5 bases each). This CDR3 has 18 amino acids. From germline, CDR1 is SNHLY and CDR2 FYNNEI. V gave up 7 bases and J gave up 0 bases, with 19 bases separating them. The CDR3 sequence is CASKLRRTPTSGANVLTF. DNA for the CDR3: TGTGCCAGCAAATTGAGGAGGACACCTACCTCTGGGGCCAACGTCCTGACTTTC. Full variable domain (rest looked up from reference TRBV2 and TRBJ2-6): EPEVTQTPSHQVTQMGQEVILRCVPISNHLYFYWYRQILGQKVEFLVSFYNNEISEKSEIFDDQFSVERPDGSNFTLKIRSTKLEDSAMYFCASKLRRTPTSGANVLTFGAGSRLTVL.

This clone was counted a single time. This chain joins TRBV28 and TRBJ2-1; D is undetermined. The germline gives CDR1 MDHEN, CDR2 SYDVKM. The CDR3 spans 12 residues. The germline V and J ends were trimmed by 7 bases and 1 base, with 5 bases remaining between them. CDR3 loop: CASTSSYNEQFF. CDR3 DNA: TGTGCCAGCACAAGTTCCTACAATGAGCAGTTCTTC. Drawing the rest from reference TRBV28 and TRBJ2-1, the complete variable domain is DVKVTQSSRYLVKRTGEKVFLECVQDMDHENMFWYRQDPGLGLRLIYFSYDVKMKEKGDIPEGYSVSREKKERFSLILESASTNQTSMYLCASTSSYNEQFFGPGTRLTVL.

The chain combines TRBV28 with TRBJ1-4, with D tentatively TRBD1 (5 bases). The CDR3 runs to 14 residues. V lost 5 bases, J lost 7 bases, and 14 bases lay in between. Per germline, CDR1 MDHEN and CDR2 SYDVKM. The CDR3 loop is CASSSPGGAEKLFF. DNA of the CDR3: TGTGCCAGCAGTAGTCCGGGGGGTGCTGAAAAACTGTTTTTT.

This rearrangement joins TRBV19 to TRBJ2-2, with D unresolved. V lost 5 bases and J lost 2, with 15 bases in between. Germline CDR1 LNHDA, CDR2 SQIVND (reference sequence). This CDR3 is built from 16 residues. Here the CDR3 DNA reads TGTGCCAGTAGTCGGTGGGCAGGAGTCAACACCGGGGAGCTGTTTTTT. This codes for CASSRWAGVNTGELFF.

The genes are TRBV28 and TRBJ2-2, with TRBD1 matching over 11 bases. This CDR3 has 15 residues. V lost 6 bases and J lost 5; bases outside the gene matches: 5. CDR1 is MDHEN, CDR2 SYDVKM, per germline. The CDR3 loop is CASSRTGGYTGELFF. The DNA for the CDR3 is TGTGCCAGCAGCCGGACAGGGGGCTATACCGGGGAGCTGTTTTTT.

The chain employs TRBV28 and TRBJ2-2; tentatively, D is TRBD1 or TRBD2 (6 bases each). The germline gives CDR1 MDHEN, CDR2 SYDVKM. This CDR3 region has 16 residues. V lost 6 bases and J 4 bases, leaving 18 bases between the germline ends. CDR3 amino acids: CASSSLGGLRTGELFF. CDR3 bases: TGTGCCAGCAGCTCCCTAGGGGGGCTCCGCACCGGGGAGCTGTTTTTT. The full variable domain, its missing parts supplied by reference TRBV28 and TRBJ2-2, is DVKVTQSSRYLVKRTGEKVFLECVQDMDHENMFWYRQDPGLGLRLIYFSYDVKMKEKGDIPEGYSVSREKKERFSLILESASTNQTSMYLCASSSLGGLRTGELFFGEGSRLTVL.

V usage is TRBV7-2 and J usage is TRBJ1-2, with TRBD1 as a possible D gene (5 bases). Trimming stripped 2 bases from V and 1 base from J, with 8 bases between. From germline, CDR1 is SGHTA and CDR2 FQGNSA. The CDR3 has 14 amino acids. For the CDR3, the DNA is TGTGCCAGCAGCTTACTGCAGGGTAACTATGGCTACACCTTC. Its translation: CASSLLQGNYGYTF.

The chain uses TRBV7-6 and TRBJ2-7; no definite D call. Trimming took off 5 bases at V and 3 bases at J, with 11 bases between the two ends. Looked up from germline, CDR1 is SGHVS and CDR2 is FNYEAQ. The CDR3 totals 13 residues. CDR3 in amino acids: CASSLSDLYEQYF. For the CDR3, the DNA is TGTGCCAGCAGCCTAAGCGACCTCTACGAGCAGTACTTC.

In DNA form, the CDR3 reads TGTGCCAGCAGTCCGACAGTGAACTATGGCTACACCTTC. Protein: CASSPTVNYGYTF. The chain carries TRBV6-6 and TRBJ1-2; D might be TRBD1 (5 bases). The length of the CDR3 is 13 residues. Trimming took off 5 bases at V and 2 bases at J, with 9 bases between the two ends. CDR1 is MNHNY, CDR2 SVGAGI, per germline (reference sequence).

V is TRBV5-1 and J is TRBJ1-5; a possible D gene is TRBD1 (5 bases). This CDR3 is 14 amino acids long. CDR1 and CDR2 from the germline V gene are SGHRS and YFSETQ. Trimming left V 4 bases short and J 8 bases short, with 16 bases between. The CDR3 DNA reads TGCGCCAGCAGCCCTATCAGGGAAAAGAAGCCCCAGCATTTT. It yields the protein CASSPIREKKPQHF.

The rearrangement joins TRBV6-6 to TRBJ2-1; possibly TRBD1 or TRBD2 for D (6 bases each). Germline CDR1 is MNHNY and CDR2 is SVGAGI (reference sequence). Trimming took off 11 bases at V and 10 bases at J, with 15 bases between the two ends. This CDR3 is built from 11 residues. CDR3 sequence: CASRGQMEQFF. The CDR3 DNA follows: TGTGCCTCCCGGGGGCAAATGGAGCAGTTCTTC.

V is TRBV5-1 and J is TRBJ2-5; TRBD2 matches 12 bases. The CDR3 runs to 18 residues. V dropped 4 bases and J dropped 5; count of bases not matched to a gene: 15. Germline loops: CDR1 SGHRS, CDR2 YFSETQ. The CDR3 DNA reads as TGCGCCAGCAGCCAAACCCTGACTAGCGGGAGCAGATGGGAGACCCAGTACTTC. Encoded protein: CASSQTLTSGSRWETQYF.

The V and J genes are TRBV5-8 and TRBJ1-2, with D possibly TRBD1 on 5 matching bases. Looked up from germline, CDR1 is SGHTS and CDR2 is YDEGEE. The CDR3 spans 11 residues. The V gene lost 4 bases and the J gene lost 7 bases, with 8 bases spanning the gap. The chain's CDR3 is CASSLRAGYTF. CDR3 in DNA: TGTGCCAGCAGCCTCAGGGCTGGCTACACCTTC.

V is TRBV5-1 and J is TRBJ2-7; possibly TRBD1 for D (6 bases). V was trimmed by 0 bases and J by 0 bases, leaving 10 bases between them. The CDR3 runs 15 residues. CDR1 SGHRS and CDR2 YFSETQ come from the germline V gene. The CDR3 sequence: CASSLAGTISYEQYF. The CDR3 DNA follows: TGCGCCAGCAGCTTGGCCGGGACAATCTCCTACGAGCAGTACTTC.

This chain joins TRBV7-2 and TRBJ2-5, with 13 bases fitting TRBD2. V gave up 5 bases and J gave up 6 bases; unmatched junction bases: 6. Germline V gives CDR1 SGHTA, CDR2 FQGNSA. The CDR3 loop spans 15 amino acids. Written as DNA, the CDR3 is TGTGCCAGCAGCCGGACTAGCGGGAGTTTAAAGACCCAGTACTTC. As protein: CASSRTSGSLKTQYF.

The gene calls are TRBV11-2 and TRBJ2-3; 7 positions agree with TRBD2. This CDR3 contains 14 residues. Germline-derived CDR1 and CDR2 are SGHAT and FQNNGV. Trimming cost V 3 bases and J 6 bases; bases outside gene matches: 6. The DNA of the CDR3 is TGTGCCAGCAGCTTTCGGGGGGTCGCCGATACGCAGTATTTT. Its translation: CASSFRGVADTQYF.

The chain carries TRBV19 and TRBJ1-3; no firm D call. This CDR3 region has 13 residues. V lost 8 bases and J 4 bases, leaving 12 bases between the germline ends. The germline CDR1 and CDR2 sequences are LNHDA and SQIVND (reference sequence). The CDR3 sequence: CASFQKEGNTIYF. DNA for the CDR3: TGTGCCAGTTTTCAGAAGGAGGGAAACACCATATATTTT.

CDR3 DNA: TGTGCCTGGAGTCCGCGGGGAGACATTCAGTACTTC. This gives the protein CAWSPRGDIQYF. The rearrangement uses TRBV30 and TRBJ2-4; TRBD2 is a possible D gene (6 bases). CDR1 GTSNPN and CDR2 SVGIG come from the germline V gene (reference sequence). V was pared by 2 bases and J by 8 bases, with 10 bases between. The CDR3 sequence is 12 residues long.

The chain has TRBV5-1 and TRBJ1-2; D is possibly TRBD1 (5 bases). V dropped 4 bases and J dropped 9 bases, with 13 bases sitting between them. Per germline, CDR1 SGHRS and CDR2 YFSETQ. The CDR3 extends over 12 amino acids. The CDR3 region has the DNA TGCGCCAGCAGCCCGGACAAGGGTCGCTACACCTTC. It yields the protein CASSPDKGRYTF. Full variable domain (remainder filled in from reference TRBV5-1 and TRBJ1-2): KAGVTQTPRYLIKTRGQQVTLSCSPISGHRSVSWYQQTPGQGLQFLFEYFSETQRNKGNFPGRFSGRQFSNSRSEMNVSTLELGDSALYLCASSPDKGRYTFGSGTRLTVV.

J is TRBJ1-4 and V is TRBV30; D ambiguous. The V end was cut by 7 bases, the J end by 0 bases, with 18 bases between. Per the germline V gene, CDR1 is GTSNPN and CDR2 is SVGIG (reference sequence). The CDR3 runs to 16 residues. In DNA, the CDR3 is TGTGCCTTCCCACCGTGGGAACCCGCAACTAATGAAAAACTGTTTTTT. Translating it yields CAFPPWEPATNEKLFF.

CDR3 amino acids: CASSVEGGTMMDTQYF. CDR3 DNA: TGTGCCAGCAGCGTAGAAGGAGGGACCATGATGGATACGCAGTATTTT. The rearrangement links TRBV9 to TRBJ2-3; tentative D call: TRBD2 (6 bases). The ends were cut back, 0 bases at V and 6 bases at J, with 17 bases in the middle. The CDR3 spans 16 residues. CDR1 SGDLS and CDR2 YYNGEE come from the germline V gene.

The genes are TRBV21-1 and TRBJ2-6; the D call TRBD2 from the table was never checked on the DNA. TRBV21-1 represents a pseudogene. The CDR3 is made up of 17 amino acids. CDR3: CASSELAGAGGANVLTF. The CDR3, as DNA: TGTGCCAGCAGCGAGCTAGCGGGAGCCGGCGGGGCCAACGTCCTGACTTTC.

The chain links TRBV20-1 to TRBJ2-5; D unresolved. Germline CDR1 and CDR2: DFQATT and SNEGSKA (reference sequence). The CDR3 contains 11 residues. The CDR3 nucleotides read TGCGGAAACGCGGTTCAAGAGACCCAGTACTTC. The encoded protein is CGNAVQETQYF.